This TCR beta chain was sequenced in a study of Graves' ophthalmopathy and Graves' hyperthyroidism. Study-level information: Upon initial diagnosis and before any treatment, peripheral blood was collected.

CDR3 regions of TCR beta were amplified from RNA transcripts. HTBI-primed first-round RT-PCR preceded second-round multiplex PCR. TCRdb redid the calling of the multiplex PCR reads with MiXCR, one entry per CDR3 protein. The sample consists of a few hundred thousand distinct CDR3 sequences, 15% of them appearing once. This clonotype was recorded at least ten times. The V gene lost 2 bases and the J gene lost 3 bases, with 10 bases spanning the gap. CDR1 SGHAT and CDR2 FQNNGV come from the germline V gene. CDR3 length: 14 amino acids. Aged 18 to 65, hyperthyroidism patients had been newly diagnosed, with under 2 months' duration.

The sequenced sample consisted of peripheral blood. The chain recombines TRBV11-2 with TRBJ1-2; D might be TRBD1 (5 bases). This TCR was recovered from a woman younger than 35 with stable Graves' hyperthyroidism. Here the CDR3 reads CASSLLGGDYGYTF. In nucleotides, the CDR3 is TGTGCCAGCAGCTTACTTGGGGGGGACTATGGCTACACCTTC.